This T cell receptor beta chain was recovered during a study of CD8 T cells in ankylosing spondylitis. In making TCR beta libraries, quantitative 5'-RACE with molecular barcodes was used. TCRdb analysed the 5' RACE reads with MiXCR anew, one entry per CDR3 protein. The data show roughly 490,000 distinct CDR3 sequences, under 5.5% seen once. Per the germline V gene, CDR1 is ENHRY and CDR2 is SYGVKD. The CDR3 is made up of 15 amino acids. V was pared by 4 bases and J by 4 bases, with 14 bases between. General study findings and limits: Within matched ankylosing spondylitis synovial fluid, disease-linked clones were reportedly significantly enriched. Ankylosing spondylitis blood appeared to carry a characteristic TCR beta motif of roughly eight highly homologous variants. Clones linked to the disease showed a CD8+ phenotype. They occurred at relatively low frequencies in peripheral blood. Both synovial fluid and blood in reactive arthritis had previously been reported to carry some motif variants.

The table lists this clonotype with many counts. The antigen is unknown. V is TRBV10-3 and J is TRBJ2-1; the D gene is possibly TRBD2 (5 bases). The sequence came from a male donor with ankylosing spondylitis. Sequencing was performed on blood, either unsorted or a sorted T cell fraction (not recorded which). CDR3 DNA sequence: TGTGCCATCAGTGTTGGTGGGAGAGAGTACAATGAGCAGTTCTTC. The encoded protein is CAISVGGREYNEQFF.